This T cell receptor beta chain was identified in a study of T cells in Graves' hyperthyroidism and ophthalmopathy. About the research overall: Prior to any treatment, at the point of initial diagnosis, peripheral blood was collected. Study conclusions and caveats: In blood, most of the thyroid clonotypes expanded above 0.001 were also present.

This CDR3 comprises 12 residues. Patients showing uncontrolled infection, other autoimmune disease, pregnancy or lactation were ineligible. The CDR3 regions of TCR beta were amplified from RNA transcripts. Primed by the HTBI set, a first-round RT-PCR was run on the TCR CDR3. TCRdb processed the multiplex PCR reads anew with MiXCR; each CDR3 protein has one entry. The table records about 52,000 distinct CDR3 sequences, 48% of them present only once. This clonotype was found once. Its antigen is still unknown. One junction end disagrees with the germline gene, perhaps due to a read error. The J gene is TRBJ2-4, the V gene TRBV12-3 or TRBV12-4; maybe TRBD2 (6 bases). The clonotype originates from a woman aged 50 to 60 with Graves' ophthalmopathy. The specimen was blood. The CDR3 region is CASSGRLNMQYF. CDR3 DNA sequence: TGTGCCAGCAGTGGGAGGTTAAACATGCAGTACTTC.